These T cell receptor beta chains were read from a single sample in a study of follicular helper T cells after annual influenza vaccination. TCRdb keeps only in-frame clones here, not all; method: immunoSEQ multiplex PCR. The sample carries about 9,300 clones, 70% to 90% recorded once. This specimen was CXCR5+ CD38- circulating T follicular helper cells from blood, taken on the day of influenza vaccination. These receptors all come from an adult who received the influenza vaccine. Both conserved end residues are part of each CDR3. A D gene is named only where the DNA matches it firmly. Part of the rows lack a size; the others show once, few, many or a class for expanded clones.

V gene	D gene	clone size	J gene	CDR3 DNA	CDR3 protein
TRBV18	NA	NA	TRBJ1-5	TGTGCCAGCTCACCTGATAGCAACAGCAATCAGCCCCAGCATTTT	CASSPDSNSNQPQHF
TRBV21-1	NA	NA	TRBJ2-3	TGTGCCAGCATCCTCCTGACCCCGCGACGGGACAAGGTGGCAGATACGCAGTATTTT	CASILLTPRRDKVADTQYF
TRBV7-2	NA	NA	TRBJ1-1	TGTGCCAGCAGCTTAGTCGGGGACACTGAAGCTTTCTTT	CASSLVGDTEAFF
TRBV20-1	NA	NA	TRBJ2-1	TGCAGTGCTAGCAGAAATGAGCAGTTCTTC	CSASRNEQFF
TRBV9	TRBD2	NA	TRBJ2-1	TGTGCCAGCAGCCCCCGTGGTAGCGGGGACAATGAGCAGTTCTTC	CASSPRGSGDNEQFF
TRBV6-1	NA	few	TRBJ1-6	TGTGCCAGCAGTGACAGGGGAAAGTCACCCCTCCACTTT	CASSDRGKSPLHF
TRBV7-7	NA	NA	TRBJ2-1	TGTGCCAGCAGCATGAGCAGACAGTCGGAGCAGTTCTTC	CASSMSRQSEQFF
TRBV25-1	NA	NA	TRBJ2-1	TGTGCCAGCAAAGCCGGGCGGGGCTCCTACAATGAGCAGTTCTTC	CASKAGRGSYNEQFF
TRBV5-1	NA	NA	TRBJ2-3	TGCGCCAGCAGCTTGTCTCCCCAGGTTAGGGATACGCAGTATTTT	CASSLSPQVRDTQYF
TRBV6-5	TRBD1	NA	TRBJ2-7	TGTGCCAGCAGTGAAGGACAGGAGACCTACGAGCAGTACTTC	CASSEGQETYEQYF
TRBV5-1	NA	NA	TRBJ2-3	TGCGCCAGCAGCTCCGGACAGAGGATGACAGATACGCAGTATTTT	CASSSGQRMTDTQYF
TRBV7-2	TRBD2	NA	TRBJ2-7	TGTGCCAGCAGCTTAGCGACTAGCGGGGTAGGGGAGCAGTACTTC	CASSLATSGVGEQYF
TRBV11-2	TRBD1	NA	TRBJ1-2	TGTGCCAGCAGCTTAGAGGCGGGACAGGGCTTGGGCTACACCTTC	CASSLEAGQGLGYTF
TRBV5-1	NA	NA	TRBJ2-1	TGCGCCAGCAGCTTGTTTCCCGGAGGGAACAATGAGCAGTTCTTC	CASSLFPGGNNEQFF
TRBV15	NA	NA	TRBJ1-5	TGTGCCACCAGCAGAGGGGGGAGCAATCAGCCCCAGCATTTT	CATSRGGSNQPQHF
TRBV2	NA	NA	TRBJ1-2	TGTGCCAGCATTGCCGGGGAACATGACTATGGCTACACCTTC	CASIAGEHDYGYTF
TRBV4-3	NA	NA	TRBJ1-2	TGCGCCAGCAGCCAAGATCGCCAGATCTATGGCTACACCTTC	CASSQDRQIYGYTF
TRBV15	NA	once	TRBJ1-4	TGTGCCACCAGCAGGGAGGCTGTTGGAAAACTGTTTTTT	CATSREAVGKLFF
TRBV5-1	NA	NA	TRBJ2-3	TGCGCCAGCAGCTCCGGGACCCTGGGCACAGATACGCAGTATTTT	CASSSGTLGTDTQYF
TRBV28	NA	NA	TRBJ1-1	TGTGCCAGCCGGAGGACCCTGGGCACTGAAGCTTTCTTT	CASRRTLGTEAFF
TRBV7-3	NA	NA	TRBJ2-3	TGTGCCAGCAGCTTAGCGGCGCACACAGATACGCAGTATTTT	CASSLAAHTDTQYF
TRBV18	NA	NA	TRBJ1-1	TGTGCCAGCTCCCGAGGGGGAGTATGGGCTGAAGCTTTCTTT	CASSRGGVWAEAFF
TRBV5-1	NA	NA	TRBJ1-3	TGCGCCAGCAGCTTGGGAGCGGCCTCTGGAAACACCATATATTTT	CASSLGAASGNTIYF
TRBV12-5	TRBD1	NA	TRBJ2-4	TGTGCTAGTGGTCCCGACAGGGAGACCAAAAACATTCAGTACTTC	CASGPDRETKNIQYF
TRBV5-4	TRBD2	NA	TRBJ2-1	TGTGCCAGCAGCTTTGCGCGGGGGAACAATGAGCAGTTCTTC	CASSFARGNNEQFF
TRBV6-1	TRBD1	NA	TRBJ2-7	TGTGCCAGCAGTCTACGGACAGGGGTCGCCTACGAGCAGTACTTC	CASSLRTGVAYEQYF
TRBV27	TRBD2	NA	TRBJ2-1	TGTGCCAGCCGTAGCGGGGGGGCCAGGAATGAGCAGTTCTTC	CASRSGGARNEQFF
TRBV5-1	NA	NA	TRBJ2-2	TGCGCCAGCAGCCCTAAGGTCACCGGGGAGCTGTTTTTT	CASSPKVTGELFF
TRBV5-4	NA	NA	TRBJ1-2	TGTGCCAGCAGCTTGAAGGGTGATGACTATGGCTACACCTTC	CASSLKGDDYGYTF
TRBV7-8	NA	NA	TRBJ1-5	TGTGCCAGCAGCCGAGCGGTGGGGCCTAGCAATCAGCCCCAGCATTTT	CASSRAVGPSNQPQHF
TRBV9	NA	NA	TRBJ1-2	TGTGCCAGCAGCGTTTACGCCGGGACTCCTACGGGCTATGGCTACACCTTC	CASSVYAGTPTGYGYTF
TRBV5-5	TRBD1	NA	TRBJ2-7	TGTGCCAGCAGGGCGGCCGGGACAGGAGCCTACGAGCAGTACTTC	CASRAAGTGAYEQYF
TRBV6-6	TRBD1	NA	TRBJ2-1	TGTGCCAGCACTCAAAAGGGGACAGCGTCCTACAATGAGCAGTTCTTC	CASTQKGTASYNEQFF
TRBV19	TRBD1	NA	TRBJ1-1	TGTGCCAGTACCAGGGACAGGGTTATGAACACTGAAGCTTTCTTT	CASTRDRVMNTEAFF
TRBV6-6	TRBD1	few	TRBJ1-6	TGTGCCAGCAATGGGGACAGATATTCACCCCTCCACTTT	CASNGDRYSPLHF
TRBV5-6	NA	NA	TRBJ1-2	TGTGCCAGCAGCTTAGGCACGTACTATGGCTACACCTTC	CASSLGTYYGYTF
TRBV11-2	NA	NA	TRBJ2-2	TGTGCCAGCAGCGCTTACAGGGCCACCGGGGAGCTGTTTTTT	CASSAYRATGELFF
TRBV28	NA	NA	TRBJ2-7	TGTGCCAGCAGTTTGCCCGGCAGGGCCTTCTACGAGCAGTACTTC	CASSLPGRAFYEQYF
TRBV7-2	NA	NA	TRBJ2-1	TGTGCCAGCAGCCCTCGAGGGGGGGGCGCTATGCGGGGTTTAGTGCAGTTCTTC	CASSPRGGGAMRGLVQFF
TRBV5-1	NA	NA	TRBJ1-2	TGCGCCAGCAGCTCGGGGTCGAGGGGAGGCTACACCTTC	CASSSGSRGGYTF
TRBV29-1	TRBD1	once	TRBJ2-7	TGCAGCGTCAAGGGGGCAACCTACGAGCAGTACTTC	CSVKGATYEQYF
TRBV10-2	NA	NA	TRBJ1-1	TGCGCCAGCAGGGATTTGAACACTGAAGCTTTCTTT	CASRDLNTEAFF
TRBV11-1	NA	NA	TRBJ1-1	TGTGCCAGCAGCTTACCGGTGAACACTGAAGCTTTCTTT	CASSLPVNTEAFF
TRBV5-4	NA	NA	TRBJ1-2	TGTGCCAGCAGCTTGGTGGGACAACTAGGGGATTATGGCTACACCTTC	CASSLVGQLGDYGYTF
TRBV18	NA	once	TRBJ2-1	TGTGCCAGCTCACCACCCCGGGGAGTTTATCGGTCCAATGAGCAGTTCTTC	CASSPPRGVYRSNEQFF
TRBV11-3	TRBD2	NA	TRBJ2-3	TGTGCCAGCAGCCGAGGTAGCGGGGGCCAAGTCACAGATACGCAGTATTTT	CASSRGSGGQVTDTQYF
TRBV6-6	NA	NA	TRBJ1-1	TGTGCCAGCAGCCCCGTGAGAAACACTGAAGCTTTCTTT	CASSPVRNTEAFF
TRBV19	NA	once	TRBJ1-5	TGTGCCAGTAGTATTCGGTTTCAGCCCCAGCATTTT	CASSIRFQPQHF
TRBV9	NA	NA	TRBJ1-4	TGTGCCAGCAGCGTAGCCGGCGGGGCTAATGAAAAACTGTTTTTT	CASSVAGGANEKLFF
TRBV7-9	NA	NA	TRBJ1-5	TGTGCCAGCAGCTTGGACAGCAATCAGCCCCAGCATTTT	CASSLDSNQPQHF
TRBV25-1	NA	NA	TRBJ1-3	TGTGCCAGCAGTGCTGACAACGAACGAGGAAACACCATATATTTT	CASSADNERGNTIYF
TRBV5-1	NA	NA	TRBJ1-1	TGCGCCAGCAGCGGACCAGGGGAGCGCACTGAAGCTTTCTTT	CASSGPGERTEAFF
TRBV5-1	TRBD2	NA	TRBJ2-4	TGCGCCAGCAGCCCCCAGGATGGGGGGGGCATTCAGTACTTC	CASSPQDGGGIQYF
TRBV5-4	TRBD1	NA	TRBJ1-2	TGTGCCAGCAGCCCGGGGGACAGGGGTAACTATGGCTACACCTTC	CASSPGDRGNYGYTF
TRBV7-6	NA	few	TRBJ1-1	TGTGCCAGCAGTTTAACCGGGAACACTGAAGCTTTCTTT	CASSLTGNTEAFF